The 3 T cell receptor beta chains given below trace back to one sample, sequenced in a study of kidney transplant recipient with SARS-CoV-2 infection. TCRdb re-called the reads through MiXCR, storing one row per CDR3 protein. The repertoire holds 200,000 to 300,000 distinct CDR3 sequences, more than 25% seen once, with roughly 7% in the top ten. Source: a blood sample, taken at baseline and on roughly day 110 from a kidney transplant recipient. The receptors shown here come from a young adult male patient who had COVID-19 and was a kidney transplant recipient. A subset of T cells may come from the graft donor.

On this clonotype: A much larger clone sits a single nucleotide away, making a read error possible. The gene calls are TRBV9 and TRBJ1-2; D unclear. The CDR3 covers 16 residues. V was shortened by 7 bases and J by 4 bases, with 23 bases between the two germline ends. Per germline, CDR1 SGDLS and CDR2 YYNGEE. In DNA form, the CDR3 reads TGTGCCAGCCCTACCAGGTACTCAGGAAAGACCTATGGCTACACCTTC. Protein: CASPTRYSGKTYGYTF.

Concerning this clonotype itself: One base away lies a much larger clone, so this may be a sequencing read error. The genes are TRBV20-1 and TRBJ1-5; D is ambiguous. CDR3 length: 11 residues. Germline V gives CDR1 DFQATT, CDR2 SNEGSKA (reference sequence). The CDR3, as DNA: TGCAGTGTAGGGAGTAGTCAGCCCCATCATTTT. It encodes CSVGSSQPHHF.

Turning to this clonotype: A much larger clone lies one base from this, so it may be a read error. The chain has TRBV7-9 and TRBJ1-1; D is perhaps TRBD1 (5 bases). The germline CDR1 and CDR2 sequences are SEHNR and FQNEAQ (reference sequence). CDR3 length: 12 amino acids. The CDR3 region has the DNA TGTACCAGCAGCATAGGGGATACTGAAGCTTTCTTT. This sequence encodes CTSSIGDTEAFF. The full variable domain, with the rest looked up from reference TRBV7-9 and TRBJ1-1, is DTGVSQNPRHKITKRGQNVTFRCDPISEHNRLYWYRQTLGQGPEFLTYFQNEAQLEKSRLLSDRFSAERPKGSFSTLEIQRTEQGDSAMYLCTSSIGDTEAFFGQGTRLTVV.